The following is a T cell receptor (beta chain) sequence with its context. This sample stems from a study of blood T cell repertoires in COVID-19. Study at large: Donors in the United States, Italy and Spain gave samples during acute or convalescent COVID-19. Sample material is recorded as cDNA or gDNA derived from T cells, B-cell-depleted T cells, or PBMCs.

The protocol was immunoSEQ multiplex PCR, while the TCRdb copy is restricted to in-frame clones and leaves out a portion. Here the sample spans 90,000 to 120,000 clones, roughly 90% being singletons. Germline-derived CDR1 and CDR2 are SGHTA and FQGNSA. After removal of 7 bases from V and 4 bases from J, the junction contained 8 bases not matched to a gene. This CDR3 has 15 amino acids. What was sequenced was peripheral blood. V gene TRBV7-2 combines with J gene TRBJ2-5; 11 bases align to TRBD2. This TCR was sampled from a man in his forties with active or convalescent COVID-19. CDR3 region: CASTVTSGILETQYF. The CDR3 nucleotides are TGTGCCAGCACCGTGACTAGCGGGATTTTAGAGACCCAGTACTTC.